One sample yielded the 5 T cell receptor beta chains listed below, sequenced in a study of T cell responses to AZD1222 COVID-19 vaccine. Only in-frame clones appear in the TCRdb table, and some are missing; sequencing was by immunoSEQ multiplex PCR. Of about 140,000 clones in the sample, around 93% were seen once. The sequences come from peripheral blood, collected 28 days after the second AZD1222 dose. All receptors come from an adult who received the AZD1222 COVID-19 vaccine.

The chain employs TRBV7-8 and TRBJ2-1; tentatively, D is TRBD2 (6 bases). The CDR3 spans 15 residues. Germline CDR1 and CDR2: SGHVS and FQNEAQ. V gave up 2 bases and J gave up 7 bases, with 15 bases separating them. The CDR3 protein is CASSLNWGEGNEQFF. The CDR3 DNA sequence: TGTGCCAGCAGCTTAAATTGGGGGGAAGGGAATGAGCAGTTCTTC.

The V call is TRBV4-2, the J call TRBJ2-1; 9 bases align to TRBD2. Trimming removed 2 bases from V and 10 bases from J; junction bases left unmatched: 6. The CDR3 consists of 14 residues. Per the germline V gene, CDR1 is LGHNA and CDR2 is YNFKEQ. CDR3 sequence: CASSQTGTSLEQFF. The DNA of the CDR3 is TGTGCCAGCAGCCAAACCGGGACTAGCTTGGAGCAGTTCTTC.

The chain carries TRBV19 and TRBJ1-2; tentative D call: TRBD1 (6 bases). Trimming shortened V by 1 base and J by 8 bases, and 26 bases separated the two germline ends. Germline CDR1 reads LNHDA; CDR2 reads SQIVND (reference sequence). The CDR3 loop spans 18 amino acids. The CDR3 protein is CASSIVTTSGQNPGGYTF. CDR3 DNA sequence: TGTGCCAGTAGTATAGTTACCACCTCCGGACAGAACCCTGGGGGCTACACCTTC.

The J gene is TRBJ1-3, the V gene TRBV5-1, with D maybe TRBD1 (5 bases). V gave up 1 base and J gave up 1 base, with 9 bases separating them. Germline lookup yields CDR1 SGHRS and CDR2 YFSETQ. The CDR3 is made up of 15 amino acids. For the CDR3, the DNA is TGCGCCAGCAGCTTGCCGGGGACGTCTGGAAACACCATATATTTT. This sequence encodes CASSLPGTSGNTIYF.

In regard to this clone: Additional DNA sequences in this sample encode the identical CDR3. This chain uses TRBV3-1 (or the pseudogene TRBV3-2) with TRBJ1-5, with D uncertain. The V gene lost 3 bases and the J gene lost 4 bases, with 7 bases spanning the gap. The CDR3 consists of 13 residues. Germline-derived CDR1 and CDR2 are LGHDT and YNNKEL (reference sequence). CDR3 sequence reads: CASSQDLNQPQHF. DNA for the CDR3: TGTGCCAGCAGCCAGGACCTTAATCAGCCCCAGCATTTT.